This T cell receptor beta chain was retrieved from a study of cytomegalovirus exposure and HLA in healthy donors. As for the study in general: Sequencing of 150 million to 200 million T cells in an earlier analysis found about 120 million unique TCR beta sequences.

For this clone: The antigen is not known.

Study-wide findings and caveats: A later analysis linked a missense DCLRE1C variant to TCR beta V- and J-gene trimming.

The V gene lost 0 bases and the J gene lost 5 bases, with 15 bases spanning the gap. CDR1 is SGDLS and CDR2 is YYNGEE in the germline V gene. The length of the CDR3 is 16 residues. The PCR had 60 Vbeta and 13 Jbeta primers. TCRdb's copy holds only in-frame clones and misses some; the assay was immunoSEQ multiplex PCR. In the table there are about 37,000 clones, approximately 82% of which are singletons. The source is a woman aged 18-29 years in good health and CMV-seropositive. This sequence joins TRBV9 and TRBJ2-4; possibly TRBD1 for D (6 bases). The source material was PBMCs. CDR3 region: CASSVGQAVGENIQYF. The DNA of the CDR3 is TGTGCCAGCAGCGTAGGACAGGCGGTCGGGGAAAACATTCAGTACTTC. Based on the CDR3 plus reference TRBV9 and TRBJ2-4, the full variable domain is DSGVTQTPKHLITATGQRVTLRCSPRSGDLSVYWYQQSLDQGLQFLIQYYNGEERAKGNILERFSAQQFPDLHSELNLSSLELGDSALYFCASSVGQAVGENIQYFGAGTRLSVL.